This TCR beta chain was retrieved from a study of shared clonotypes between healthy human individuals. Study-wide background: CD4 naive cells filled three plates per donor, CD4 memory three, CD8 naive two and CD8 memory one. Findings of the study overall: Only blood was sampled; tissue repertoires likely differ.

This table comes from immunoSEQ multiplex PCR, and its TCRdb copy is limited to in-frame clones, with some not included. In the table there are fewer than 1.8 million clones, approximately 98.5% of which are singletons. As regards this clone: What it binds is unknown.

This CDR3 is 14 amino acids long. CDR1 and CDR2 from the germline V gene are SNHLY and FYNNEI. Trimming took 10 bases from V and 3 from J; bases not matched to a gene: 8. The sample comprised naive CD4+ T cells sorted from blood. Subset denoted: CD45RA+ positively selected. The genes are TRBV2 and TRBJ1-2; 10 bases are a match to TRBD1. This receptor was obtained from a young man in good health. The CDR3: CATIRDRGDYGYTF. CDR3 sequence (DNA): TGTGCCACCATACGGGACAGGGGAGACTATGGCTACACCTTC.